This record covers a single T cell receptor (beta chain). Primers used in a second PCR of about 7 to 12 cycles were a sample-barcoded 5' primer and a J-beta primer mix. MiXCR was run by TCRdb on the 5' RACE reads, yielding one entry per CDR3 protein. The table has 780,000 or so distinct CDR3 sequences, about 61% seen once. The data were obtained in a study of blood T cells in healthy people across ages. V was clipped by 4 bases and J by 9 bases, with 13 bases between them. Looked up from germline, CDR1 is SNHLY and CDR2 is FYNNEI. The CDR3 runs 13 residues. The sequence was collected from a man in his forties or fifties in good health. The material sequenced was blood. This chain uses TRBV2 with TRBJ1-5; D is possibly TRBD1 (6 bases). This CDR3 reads CASSGGGGGPQHF. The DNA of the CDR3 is TGTGCCAGCAGTGGGGGGGGAGGGGGGCCCCAGCATTTT.